This paragraph covers one T cell receptor (beta chain) sequence. Germline is not matched at one junction end, which may reflect a read error. CDR1 is LGHNT and CDR2 is FRNRAP in the germline V gene. The CDR3 is made up of 11 amino acids. The authors divided CD4+ cells into CD45RA+ naive and CD45RA-negative memory subsets. The data were taken from a study of shared clonotypes between healthy human individuals. Study overall: Used for every donor were three CD4 naive, three CD4 memory, two CD8 naive and one CD8 memory plate.

Produced via immunoSEQ multiplex PCR; TCRdb's table is partial and in-frame only. There are about 960,000 clones in the sample; less than 85% occur only once, and roughly 1.5% lies in the top ten. The chain is built from TRBV12-5 and TRBJ2-7, with a possible D match to TRBD2 (5 bases). This receptor was obtained from a man aged 18-30 years in good health. Sample: memory CD4+ T cells sorted from blood. Subset denoted: CD45RA-negative fraction. CDR3 coding DNA: TGTGCTACCCTGCCCCCCGGGGAACGTTTCTTC. Encoded protein: CATLPPGERFF.